A single TCR beta chain is shown here with its context. Its target is unknown. TCRdb processed the PCR reads anew with MiXCR; each CDR3 protein has one entry. Of approximately 550,000 distinct CDR3 sequences listed, approximately 25% are singletons. This record belongs to a study of molecular identifiers for immune sequencing clone quantification. Points from the study as a whole: Identical TCR molecules can share a barcode, and this sharing could underestimate highly expanded clone sizes.

Sorting captured naive CD8 T cells as CD8+CD4-CCR7+CD45RA+. J lost 7 bases, V lost 2 bases, and 10 bases had no gene match. The CDR3 is 16 residues long. CDR1 and CDR2 from the germline V gene are SGDLS and YYNGEE. This receptor was obtained from a human donor in good health. Some libraries in this study had Jurkat cell RNA spiked in. The chain has TRBV9 and TRBJ2-7; 12 bases agree with TRBD2. Sequencing was performed on naive CD8+ T cells from blood, with Jurkat cell RNA spiked in. Subset given: FACS-sorted CD8+CD4-CCR7+CD45RA+ naive T cells. CDR3 nucleotide sequence: TGTGCCAGCAGCGTGCGACTAGCGGGAGTGGGGGAGGAGCAGTACTTC. Its protein is CASSVRLAGVGEEQYF.